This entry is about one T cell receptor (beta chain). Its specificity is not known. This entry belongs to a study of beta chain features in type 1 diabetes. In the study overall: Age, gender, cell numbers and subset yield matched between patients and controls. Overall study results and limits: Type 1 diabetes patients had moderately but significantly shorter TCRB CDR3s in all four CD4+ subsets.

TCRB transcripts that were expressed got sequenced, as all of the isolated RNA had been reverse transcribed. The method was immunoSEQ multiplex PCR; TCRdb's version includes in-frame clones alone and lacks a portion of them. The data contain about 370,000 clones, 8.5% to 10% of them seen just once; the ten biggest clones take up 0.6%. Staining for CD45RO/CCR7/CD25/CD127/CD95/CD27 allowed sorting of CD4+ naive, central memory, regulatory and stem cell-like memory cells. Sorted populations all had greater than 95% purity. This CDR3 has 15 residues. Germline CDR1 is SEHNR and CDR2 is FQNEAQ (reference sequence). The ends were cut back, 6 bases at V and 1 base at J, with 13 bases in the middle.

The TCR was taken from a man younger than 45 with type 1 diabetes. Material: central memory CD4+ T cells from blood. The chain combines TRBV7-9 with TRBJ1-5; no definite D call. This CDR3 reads CASSREWTSNQPQHF. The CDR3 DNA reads TGTGCCAGCAGTCGAGAGTGGACCAGCAATCAGCCCCAGCATTTT.